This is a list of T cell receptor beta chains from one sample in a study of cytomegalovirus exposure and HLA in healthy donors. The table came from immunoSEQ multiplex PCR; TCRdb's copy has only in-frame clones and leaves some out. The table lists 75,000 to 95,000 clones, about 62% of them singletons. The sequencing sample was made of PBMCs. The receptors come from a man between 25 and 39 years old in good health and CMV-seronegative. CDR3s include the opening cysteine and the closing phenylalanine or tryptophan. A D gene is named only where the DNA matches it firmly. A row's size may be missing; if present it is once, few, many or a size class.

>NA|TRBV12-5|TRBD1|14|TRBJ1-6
CASGTGGFDSPLHF
TGTGCTAGTGGAACAGGGGGGTTTGATTCACCCCTCCACTTT
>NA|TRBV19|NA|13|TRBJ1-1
CASSNGRSREAFF
TGTGCCAGTAGTAACGGGAGAAGCAGGGAAGCTTTCTTT
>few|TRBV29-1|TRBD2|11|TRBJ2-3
CSVEAGGTQYF
TGCAGCGTTGAAGCGGGAGGTACGCAGTATTTT
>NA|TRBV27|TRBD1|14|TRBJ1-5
CASRYRGPNQPQHF
TGTGCCAGCAGATACAGGGGGCCGAATCAGCCCCAGCATTTT
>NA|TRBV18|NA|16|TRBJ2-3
CASSPRDSEFGDTQYF
TGTGCCAGCTCACCACGGGATAGCGAATTTGGAGATACGCAGTATTTT
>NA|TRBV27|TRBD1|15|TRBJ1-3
CASSPTGNVRNTIYF
TGTGCCAGCAGTCCGACAGGGAACGTCAGAAACACCATATATTTT
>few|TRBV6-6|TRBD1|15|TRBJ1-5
CASKSTGGGNQPQHF
TGTGCCAGCAAGTCAACAGGGGGCGGGAATCAGCCCCAGCATTTT
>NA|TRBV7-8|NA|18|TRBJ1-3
CASSPRMYGGSSGNTIYF
TGTGCCAGCAGCCCTAGAATGTACGGGGGTTCTAGTGGAAACACCATATATTTT
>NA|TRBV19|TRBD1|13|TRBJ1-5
CAGGRTGYQPQHF
TGTGCCGGGGGTCGGACAGGGTACCAGCCCCAGCATTTT
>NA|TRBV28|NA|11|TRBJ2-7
CASRGEDEQYF
TGTGCCAGCCGAGGGGAGGACGAGCAGTACTTC
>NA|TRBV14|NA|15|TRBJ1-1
CASSQSGSLGAEAFF
TGTGCCAGCAGCCAATCGGGCAGTTTAGGGGCTGAAGCTTTCTTT
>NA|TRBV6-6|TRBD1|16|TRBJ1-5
CASRPPTGYSNQPQHF
TGTGCCAGCAGACCCCCGACAGGGTATAGCAATCAGCCCCAGCATTTT
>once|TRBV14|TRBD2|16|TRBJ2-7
CASSQFVGLAPYEQYF
TGTGCCAGCAGCCAATTTGTGGGACTAGCCCCCTACGAGCAGTACTTC
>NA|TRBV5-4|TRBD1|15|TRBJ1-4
CASSYTGGGDEKLFF
TGTGCCAGCAGCTATACAGGGGGGGGAGATGAAAAACTGTTTTTT
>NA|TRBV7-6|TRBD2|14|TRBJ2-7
CASSPTSGRYEQYF
TGTGCCAGCAGCCCAACTAGCGGGAGGTACGAGCAGTACTTC
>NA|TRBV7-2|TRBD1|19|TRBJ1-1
CASSLDGPDRGLWNTEAFF
TGTGCCAGCAGCTTAGATGGGCCGGACAGGGGGCTTTGGAACACTGAAGCTTTCTTT
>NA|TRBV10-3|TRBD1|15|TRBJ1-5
CAISPTQGEDQPQHF
TGTGCCATCAGTCCGACCCAGGGGGAGGATCAGCCCCAGCATTTT
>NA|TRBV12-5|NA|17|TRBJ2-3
CASGLHPTGPPADTQYF
TGTGCTAGTGGTTTACATCCGACAGGTCCTCCAGCAGATACGCAGTATTTT
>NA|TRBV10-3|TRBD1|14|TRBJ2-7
CAITQGASAYEQYF
TGTGCCATCACTCAGGGGGCGAGTGCCTACGAGCAGTACTTC
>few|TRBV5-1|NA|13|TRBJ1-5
CASSLELHQPQHF
TGCGCCAGCAGCTTGGAACTCCATCAGCCCCAGCATTTT
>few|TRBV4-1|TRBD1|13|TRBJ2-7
CASSLDRGYEQYF
TGCGCCAGCAGCTTGGACAGGGGCTACGAGCAGTACTTC
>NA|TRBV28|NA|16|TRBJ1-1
CASSLNRETWDTEAFF
TGTGCCAGCAGTTTGAACAGGGAGACGTGGGACACTGAAGCTTTCTTT
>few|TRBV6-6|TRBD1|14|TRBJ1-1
CASSKGQPNTEAFF
TGTGCCAGCAGTAAGGGACAGCCGAACACTGAAGCTTTCTTT